The 14 T cell receptor beta chains below come from one sample, sequenced in a study of T cells after yellow fever vaccination. One entry per CDR3 protein results from TCRdb running MiXCR on the 5' RACE reads. Of 110,000 to 150,000 distinct CDR3 sequences listed, less than 8.5% are singletons. Sequences were derived from CD4+ T cells sorted from PBMCs, sampled 10 days after the yellow fever booster vaccination. The origin of the receptors is a man aged 25 to 40 who received the YFV17D yellow fever vaccine.

This clonotype has a count of ten or more. The chain joins TRBV7-8 to TRBJ2-7; D might be TRBD2 (6 bases). The germline V gene has CDR1 SGHVS and CDR2 FQNEAQ. The CDR3 extends over 15 amino acids. The V gene lost 2 bases and the J gene lost 0 bases, with 11 bases spanning the gap. CDR3 bases: TGTGCCAGCAGCTTACGAGTTAGCGGCTCCTACGAGCAGTACTTC. This sequence encodes CASSLRVSGSYEQYF.

Comment on this clonotype: A read error may be the cause here, since a much bigger clone is one base away. The V and J genes are TRBV10-3 and TRBJ2-7; D uncertain. V lost 11 bases and J lost 5, with 16 bases in between. From germline, CDR1 is ENHRY and CDR2 SYGVKD. This CDR3 is built from 12 residues. The CDR3 spells CALGRHGDEQYF. CDR3 coding DNA: TGTGCCCTTGGCCGGCATGGGGACGAGCAGTACTTC.

This clonotype came up many times. The rearrangement links TRBV20-1 to TRBJ2-1, with D possibly being TRBD1 or TRBD2 (5 bases each). The CDR3 consists of 12 residues. Germline V lookup: CDR1 DFQATT, CDR2 SNEGSKA (reference sequence). Deletions cut 0 bases from V and 6 bases from J, with 6 bases between. CDR3 loop: CSAREGTNEQFF. CDR3 coding DNA: TGCAGTGCTAGAGAAGGGACCAATGAGCAGTTCTTC.

This clonotype occurred many times. The V and J genes are TRBV7-2 and TRBJ2-1; weak D call: TRBD2 (6 bases). CDR1 and CDR2 from the germline V gene are SGHTA and FQGNSA. The CDR3 is made up of 15 amino acids. V was pared by 10 bases and J by 2 bases, with 18 bases between. CDR3 nucleotide sequence: TGTGCCACGCTCGAACGGGGAGGTGCCTACAATGAGCAGTTCTTC. Protein product: CATLERGGAYNEQFF.

This clonotype has at least ten counts. V usage is TRBV11-2 and J usage is TRBJ2-1; a weak D match, TRBD2 (6 bases). Trimming pared 5 bases from V and 1 base from J, leaving 12 bases between. The CDR3 sequence is 15 residues long. From germline, CDR1 is SGHAT and CDR2 FQNNGV. The CDR3 protein is CASSHGLLSYNEQFF. The CDR3 DNA follows: TGTGCCAGCAGCCATGGACTATTATCCTACAATGAGCAGTTCTTC.

This clonotype appeared many times. The V gene is TRBV9, the J gene TRBJ2-3; 10 bases map to TRBD2. Trimming removed 0 bases from V and 3 bases from J; junction bases left unmatched: 10. The CDR3 is made up of 18 amino acids. From germline, CDR1 is SGDLS and CDR2 YYNGEE. The CDR3 nucleotides read TGTGCCAGCAGCGTAGACACCGGGGGACTAGCGATAACAGATACGCAGTATTTT. Protein: CASSVDTGGLAITDTQYF. The variable domain in full, completed from reference TRBV9 and TRBJ2-3, reads DSGVTQTPKHLITATGQRVTLRCSPRSGDLSVYWYQQSLDQGLQFLIQYYNGEERAKGNILERFSAQQFPDLHSELNLSSLELGDSALYFCASSVDTGGLAITDTQYFGPGTRLTVL.

There are many counts of this clonotype. This rearrangement joins TRBV28 to TRBJ2-1; the D gene could be TRBD1 or TRBD2 (5 bases each). Germline assignment: CDR1 MDHEN and CDR2 SYDVKM. CDR3 size: 17 residues. The V end was cut by 8 bases, the J end by 4 bases, with 24 bases between. The CDR3 loop is CASGGYAPGQDYNEQFF. The CDR3 region has the DNA TGTGCCAGCGGGGGATACGCGCCGGGGCAGGATTACAATGAGCAGTTCTTC.

This clonotype was recorded at least ten times. This chain links TRBV7-2 with TRBJ2-7; D ambiguous. Deletions cut 2 bases from V and 3 bases from J, with 8 bases between. Germline CDR1 and CDR2: SGHTA and FQGNSA. This CDR3 contains 13 residues. The CDR3 DNA reads as TGTGCCAGCAGCTTAAACTACCTCTACGAGCAGTACTTC. This codes for CASSLNYLYEQYF. The entire variable domain, with the rest obtained from reference TRBV7-2 and TRBJ2-7, is as follows: GAGVSQSPSNKVTEKGKDVELRCDPISGHTALYWYRQSLGQGLEFLIYFQGNSAPDKSGLPSDRFSAERTGGSVSTLTIQRTQQEDSAVYLCASSLNYLYEQYFGPGTRLTVT.

This clonotype was seen repeatedly, ten times or more. V gene TRBV4-3 combines with J gene TRBJ2-2; D not certain. V lost 0 bases, J lost 4 bases, and 12 bases lay in between. Germline-derived CDR1 and CDR2 are LGHNA and YSLEER. This CDR3 contains 16 residues. For the CDR3, the DNA is TGCGCCAGCAGCCAAGATCTTGGTCTAGGCACCGGGGAGCTGTTTTTT. Protein product: CASSQDLGLGTGELFF.

In its sample, this clonotype was seen many times. The chain recombines TRBV3-1 with TRBJ2-3; 7 positions agree with TRBD2. CDR3 length: 14 amino acids. Germline CDR1 is LGHDT and CDR2 is YNNKEL (reference sequence). Losses at the gene ends were 6 bases for V and 1 base for J; bases not matched to a gene: 4. The CDR3 reads CASRARGGTDTQYF. The DNA of the CDR3 is TGTGCCAGCAGAGCACGGGGGGGCACAGATACGCAGTATTTT.

This clonotype has ten or more counts. The gene calls are TRBV6-5 and TRBJ2-7, with D hard to call. Germline CDR1 and CDR2: MNHEY and SVGAGI. This CDR3 comprises 11 residues. The germline V and J ends were trimmed by 5 bases and 5 bases, with 7 bases remaining between them. CDR3 in amino acids: CASSNLDEQYF. Written as DNA, the CDR3 is TGTGCCAGCAGTAACCTCGACGAGCAGTACTTC.

The J gene is TRBJ2-7, the V gene TRBV6-2 or TRBV6-3, with a tentative D call TRBD1 (6 bases). Trimming stripped 5 bases from V and 2 bases from J, with 37 bases between. The CDR3 has 22 amino acids. The germline gives CDR1 MNHEY, CDR2 SVGEGT. The CDR3 nucleotides read TGTGCCAGCAGTCCCAATGAACCCGGGACACCGTCCGCTTCCCCGTGGCCCTACGAGCAGTACTTC. Translating gives CASSPNEPGTPSASPWPYEQYF.

This clonotype was seen ten or more times. The gene calls are TRBV10-2 and TRBJ1-4, with 8 bases matching TRBD1. Per the germline V gene, CDR1 is WSHSY and CDR2 is SAAADI. The CDR3 extends over 14 amino acids. V trimming: 3 bases; J trimming: 8 bases; junction bases outside the gene matches: 5. In DNA form, the CDR3 reads TGCGCCAGCAGTGAACACAGGGGGAAGGAAAAACTGTTTTTT. Translation: CASSEHRGKEKLFF.

The table lists this clonotype with a few counts. The rearrangement joins TRBV20-1 to TRBJ2-5, with D perhaps matching TRBD1 or TRBD2 (5 bases each). With 8 bases removed from V and 0 bases from J, the gap between germline ends came to 13 bases. The CDR3 spans 13 residues. Germline CDR1 DFQATT, CDR2 SNEGSKA (reference sequence). The CDR3 sequence: CSPGTRHQETQYF. CDR3 DNA sequence: TGCAGTCCCGGGACCCGTCACCAAGAGACCCAGTACTTC.